This TCR beta chain was found in a study of blood T cell repertoires in COVID-19 (dated by TCRdb to about 2020). Broadly, across the study: The collaborator samples originated in the United States, Italy and Spain and spanned the acute and convalescent phases of COVID-19. The prospective study material was composed of cDNA or gDNA derived from T cells, B-cell-depleted T cells, or PBMCs. Deeply sampled blood TCRbeta repertoires from subjects exposed to, actively infected with, or recovered from COVID-19 were included in the dataset. The repertoires were made available in a free public database intended to serve as a resource for research on the immune response to SARS-CoV-2. Samples came from the ongoing ImmuneRACE study (first 160 participants) plus 1,254 subjects from 6 global collaborators. A de-identified subject ID, COVID-19 status, age in years and sex were almost always included in the sample metadata. Where HLA class I and class II types were available, the types were taken from metadata supplied by the sample provider, not from assay-based typing.

In Seattle, one collaborating source enrolled patients while the infection was active and tracked those patients longitudinally over the course of disease. Whole blood was collected in K2EDTA tubes by collaborating institutions according to the institutions' own protocols. For TCRbeta analysis, collaborators shipped samples as frozen whole blood, isolated PBMCs, or DNA extracted from either of those sample types. TCRbeta CDR3 regions were amplified from genomic DNA using the immunoSEQ Assay, a bias-controlled multiplex PCR. Processing in the source paper ran as follows. Nucleated cell counts per sample were estimated from amplification of reference gene primers within the assay. Sequence reads were collapsed and filtered to measure the absolute abundance of every unique TCRbeta CDR3 rearrangement. For each sample, productive Simpson clonality was calculated as the square root of Simpson's diversity index across productive rearrangements. TCRdb limited this immuneACCESS table to in-frame rearrangements with V and J called. A share of clones is missing; checked studies link under half to unresolved V genes, and the rest is unexplained. V and J calls and clone size are those listed in that table; D and trimming were worked out from the DNA. The sample profile shows about 80,000 clones; around 80% of them were found once. The top ten constitute roughly 36% of the sample.

Here is what the overall study found, with its caveats: How much clinical and demographic metadata was included differed by source and by participant, and the metadata was provided uncurated.

CDR1 and CDR2 are read off the germline V gene (reference sequence) as LNHDA and SQIVND. Measured from the cysteine to the phenylalanine, the CDR3 is 14 residues long. Only the CDR3 part of the read is kept: 42 bases, read in frame from the first base. Between the V and J ends, shortened by 8 bases and 1 base respectively, the junction contains 14 bases. About this clone: No cognate antigen has been identified for it. No much larger clone exists at a distance of one base, and base qualities are not known.

The specimen sequenced was peripheral blood. Recombination linked TRBV19 to TRBJ1-1, with the D gene too uncertain to name. This TCR came from a man in his sixties with COVID-19, enrolled during active disease. The base sequence is TGTGCCAGTGATCATGGATCAGGGAACACTGAAGCTTTCTTT. Its amino acids are CASDHGSGNTEAFF. With the rest looked up from the reference TRBV19 and TRBJ1-1 genes rather than sequenced, the full variable domain is DGGITQSPKYLFRKEGQNVTLSCEQNLNHDAMYWYRQDPGQGLRLIYYSQIVNDFQKGDIAEGYSVSREKKESFPLTVTSAQKNPTAFYLCASDHGSGNTEAFFGQGTRLTVV.